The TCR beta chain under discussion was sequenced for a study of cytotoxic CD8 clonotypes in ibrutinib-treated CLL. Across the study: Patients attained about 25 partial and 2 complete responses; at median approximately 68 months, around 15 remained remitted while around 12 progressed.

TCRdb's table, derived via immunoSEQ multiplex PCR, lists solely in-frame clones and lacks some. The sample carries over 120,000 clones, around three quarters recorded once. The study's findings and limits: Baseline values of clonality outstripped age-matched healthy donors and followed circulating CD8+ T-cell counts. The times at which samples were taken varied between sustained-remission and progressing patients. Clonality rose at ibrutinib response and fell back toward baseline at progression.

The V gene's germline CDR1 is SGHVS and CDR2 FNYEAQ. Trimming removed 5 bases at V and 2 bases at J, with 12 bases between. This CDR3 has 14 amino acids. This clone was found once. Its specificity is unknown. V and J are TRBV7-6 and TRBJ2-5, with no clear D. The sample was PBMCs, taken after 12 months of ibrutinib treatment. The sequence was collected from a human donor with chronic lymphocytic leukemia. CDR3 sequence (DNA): TGTGCCAGCAGCCCTAACTTATCGCAAGAGACCCAGTACTTC. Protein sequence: CASSPNLSQETQYF.